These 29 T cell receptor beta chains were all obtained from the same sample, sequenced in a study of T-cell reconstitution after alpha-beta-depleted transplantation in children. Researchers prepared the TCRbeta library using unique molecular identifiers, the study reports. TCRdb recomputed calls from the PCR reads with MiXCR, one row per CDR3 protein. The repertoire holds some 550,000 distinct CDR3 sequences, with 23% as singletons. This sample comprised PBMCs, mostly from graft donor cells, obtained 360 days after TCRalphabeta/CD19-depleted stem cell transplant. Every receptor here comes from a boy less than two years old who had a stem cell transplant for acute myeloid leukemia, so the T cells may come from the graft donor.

The CDR3 is CASSLLWDPETQYF. The CDR3 DNA reads as TGTGCCAGCAGCTTATTGTGGGACCCAGAGACCCAGTACTTC. The chain joins TRBV11-2 to TRBJ2-5; possibly TRBD1 or TRBD2 for D (5 bases each). CDR1 is SGHAT and CDR2 is FQNNGV in the germline V gene. Between the trimmed V and J ends, which lost 2 bases and 4 bases, there was a span of 11 bases. CDR3 length: 14 residues.

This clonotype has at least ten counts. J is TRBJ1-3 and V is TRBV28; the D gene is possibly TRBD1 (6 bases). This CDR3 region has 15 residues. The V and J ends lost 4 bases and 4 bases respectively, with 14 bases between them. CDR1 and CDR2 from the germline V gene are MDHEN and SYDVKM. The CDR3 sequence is CASSSPGTSGNTIYF. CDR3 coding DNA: TGTGCCAGCAGTTCACCCGGGACATCAGGAAACACCATATATTTT.

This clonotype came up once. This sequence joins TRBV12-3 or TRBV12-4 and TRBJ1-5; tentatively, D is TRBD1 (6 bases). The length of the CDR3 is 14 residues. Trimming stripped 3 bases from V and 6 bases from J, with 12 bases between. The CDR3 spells CASSLTRGIQPQHF. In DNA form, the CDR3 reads TGTGCCAGCAGTTTGACCAGGGGTATTCAGCCCCAGCATTTT.

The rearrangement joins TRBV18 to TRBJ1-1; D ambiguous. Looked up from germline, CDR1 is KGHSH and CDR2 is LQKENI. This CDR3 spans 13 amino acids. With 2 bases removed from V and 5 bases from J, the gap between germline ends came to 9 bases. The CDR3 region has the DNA TGTGCCAGCTCACCAATGGAGACGACTGAAGCTTTCTTT. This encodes CASSPMETTEAFF. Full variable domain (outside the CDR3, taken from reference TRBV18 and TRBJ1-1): NAGVMQNPRHLVRRRGQEARLRCSPMKGHSHVYWYRQLPEEGLKFMVYLQKENIIDESGMPKERFSAEFPKEGPSILRIQQVVRGDSAAYFCASSPMETTEAFFGQGTRLTVV.

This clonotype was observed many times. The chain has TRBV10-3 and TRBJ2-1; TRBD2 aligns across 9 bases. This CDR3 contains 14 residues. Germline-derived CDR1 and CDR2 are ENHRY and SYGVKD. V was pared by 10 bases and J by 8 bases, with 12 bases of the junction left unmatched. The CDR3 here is CATLERGVLDEQFF. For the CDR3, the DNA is TGTGCCACCTTAGAGCGGGGGGTTCTCGATGAGCAGTTCTTC.

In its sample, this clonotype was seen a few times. The CDR3 loop reads CASTSTARSYNEQFF. The CDR3 DNA reads TGTGCCAGCACCTCTACAGCGCGCTCCTACAATGAGCAGTTCTTC. The chain recombines TRBV12-3 or TRBV12-4 with TRBJ2-1, with no clear D. CDR3 length equals 15 residues. V shed 7 bases and J shed 0 bases, with 13 bases lying between them.

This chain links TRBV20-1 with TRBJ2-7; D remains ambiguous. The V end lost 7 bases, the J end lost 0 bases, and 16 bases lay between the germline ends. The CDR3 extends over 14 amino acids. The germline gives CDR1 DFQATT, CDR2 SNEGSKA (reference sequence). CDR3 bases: TGCAGTGGAACCGACCGTTTAAGCTCCTACGAGCAGTACTTC. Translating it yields CSGTDRLSSYEQYF.

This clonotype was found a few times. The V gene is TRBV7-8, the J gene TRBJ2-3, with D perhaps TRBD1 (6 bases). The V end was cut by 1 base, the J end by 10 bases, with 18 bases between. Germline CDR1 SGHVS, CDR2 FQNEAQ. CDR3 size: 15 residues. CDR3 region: CASSLGGVGAQAQYF. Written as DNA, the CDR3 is TGTGCCAGCAGCTTAGGGGGTGTGGGGGCCCAGGCGCAGTATTTT.

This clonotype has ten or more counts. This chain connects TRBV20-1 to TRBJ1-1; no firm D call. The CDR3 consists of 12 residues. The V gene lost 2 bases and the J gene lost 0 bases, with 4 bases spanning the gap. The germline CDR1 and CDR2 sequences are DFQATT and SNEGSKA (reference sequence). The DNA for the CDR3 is TGCAGTGCTAGATCAGTGAACACTGAAGCTTTCTTT. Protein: CSARSVNTEAFF.

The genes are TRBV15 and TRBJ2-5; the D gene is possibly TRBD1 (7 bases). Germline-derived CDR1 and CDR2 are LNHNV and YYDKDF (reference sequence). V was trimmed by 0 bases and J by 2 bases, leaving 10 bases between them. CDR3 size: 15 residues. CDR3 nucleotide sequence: TGTGCCACCAGCAGAGATCAGGGGGGACAAGAGACCCAGTACTTC. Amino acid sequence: CATSRDQGGQETQYF.

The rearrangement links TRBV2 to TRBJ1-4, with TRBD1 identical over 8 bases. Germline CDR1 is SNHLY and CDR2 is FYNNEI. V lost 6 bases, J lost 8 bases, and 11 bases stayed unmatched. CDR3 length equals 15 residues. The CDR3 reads CASRTQGQGNEKLFF. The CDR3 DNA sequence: TGTGCCAGCAGAACCCAAGGACAGGGTAACGAAAAACTGTTTTTT.

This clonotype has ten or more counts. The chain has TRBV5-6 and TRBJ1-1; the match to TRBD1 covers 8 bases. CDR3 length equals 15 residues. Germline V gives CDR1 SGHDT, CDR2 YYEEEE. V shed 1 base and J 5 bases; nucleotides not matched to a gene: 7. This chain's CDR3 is CASSLRSGGRTEAFF. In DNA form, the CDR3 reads TGTGCCAGCAGCTTGCGATCAGGGGGCAGGACTGAAGCTTTCTTT. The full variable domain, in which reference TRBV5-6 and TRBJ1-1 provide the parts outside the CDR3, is DAGVTQSPTHLIKTRGQQVTLRCSPKSGHDTVSWYQQALGQGPQFIFQYYEEEERQRGNFPDRFSGHQFPNYSSELNVNALLLGDSALYLCASSLRSGGRTEAFFGQGTRLTVV.

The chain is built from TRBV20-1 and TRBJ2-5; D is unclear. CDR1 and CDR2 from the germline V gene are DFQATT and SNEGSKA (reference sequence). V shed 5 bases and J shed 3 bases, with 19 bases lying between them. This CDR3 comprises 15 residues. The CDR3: CSALPSTPFKETQYF. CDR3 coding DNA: TGCAGTGCTCTCCCGTCGACCCCTTTTAAAGAGACCCAGTACTTC.

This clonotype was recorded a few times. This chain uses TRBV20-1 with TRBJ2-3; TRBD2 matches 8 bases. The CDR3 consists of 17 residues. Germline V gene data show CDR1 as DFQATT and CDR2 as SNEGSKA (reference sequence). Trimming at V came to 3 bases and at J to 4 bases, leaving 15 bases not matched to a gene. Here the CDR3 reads CSASRQKAGGFPDTQYF. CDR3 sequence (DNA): TGCAGTGCTAGTCGCCAAAAGGCGGGGGGTTTCCCAGATACGCAGTATTTT.

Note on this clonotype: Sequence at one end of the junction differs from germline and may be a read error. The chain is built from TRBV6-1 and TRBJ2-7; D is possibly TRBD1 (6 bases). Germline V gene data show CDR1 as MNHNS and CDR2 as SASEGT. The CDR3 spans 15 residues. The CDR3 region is CASSESVGAALNRPF. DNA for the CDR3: TGTGCCAGCAGTGAAAGTGTGGGGGCGGCTTTGAACCGTCCCTTC.

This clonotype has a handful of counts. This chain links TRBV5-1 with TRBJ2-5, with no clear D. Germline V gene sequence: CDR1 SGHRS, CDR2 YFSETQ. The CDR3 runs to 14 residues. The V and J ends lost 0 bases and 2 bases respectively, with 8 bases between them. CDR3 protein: CASSLEEIQETQYF. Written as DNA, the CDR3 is TGCGCCAGCAGCTTGGAGGAGATTCAAGAGACCCAGTACTTC.

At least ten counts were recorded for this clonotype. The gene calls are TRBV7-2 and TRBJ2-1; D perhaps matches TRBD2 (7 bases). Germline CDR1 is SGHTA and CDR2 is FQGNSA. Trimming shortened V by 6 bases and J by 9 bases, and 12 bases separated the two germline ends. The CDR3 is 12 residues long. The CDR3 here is CASRLGGGEQFF. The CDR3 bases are TGTGCCAGCAGACTAGGGGGGGGTGAGCAGTTCTTC.

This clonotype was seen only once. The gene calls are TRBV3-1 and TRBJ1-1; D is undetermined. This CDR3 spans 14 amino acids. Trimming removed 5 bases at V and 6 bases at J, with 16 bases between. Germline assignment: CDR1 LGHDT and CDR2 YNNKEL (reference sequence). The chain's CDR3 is CASSSREGGAEAFF. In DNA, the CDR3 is TGTGCCAGCAGCTCAAGGGAGGGAGGCGCTGAAGCTTTCTTT.

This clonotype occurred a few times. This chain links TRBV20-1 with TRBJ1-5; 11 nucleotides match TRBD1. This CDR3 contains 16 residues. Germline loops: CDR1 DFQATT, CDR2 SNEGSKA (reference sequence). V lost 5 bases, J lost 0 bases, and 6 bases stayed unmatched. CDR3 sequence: CSAADRGPYSNQPQHF. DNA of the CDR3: TGCAGTGCTGCGGACAGGGGGCCCTATAGCAATCAGCCCCAGCATTTT.

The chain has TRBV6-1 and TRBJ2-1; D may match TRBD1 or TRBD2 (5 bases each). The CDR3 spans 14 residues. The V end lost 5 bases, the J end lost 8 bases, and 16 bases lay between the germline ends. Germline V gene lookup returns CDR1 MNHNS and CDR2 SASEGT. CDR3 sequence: CASSPTGPGDEQFF. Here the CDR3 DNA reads TGTGCCAGCAGTCCTACAGGCCCCGGGGATGAGCAGTTCTTC.

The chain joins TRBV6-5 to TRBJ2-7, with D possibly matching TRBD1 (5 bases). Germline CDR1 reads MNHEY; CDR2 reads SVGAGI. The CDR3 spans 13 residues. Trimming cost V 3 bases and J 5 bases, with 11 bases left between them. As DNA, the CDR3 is TGTGCCAGCAGTTATTTAGGGGCGGACGAGCAGTACTTC. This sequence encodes CASSYLGADEQYF.

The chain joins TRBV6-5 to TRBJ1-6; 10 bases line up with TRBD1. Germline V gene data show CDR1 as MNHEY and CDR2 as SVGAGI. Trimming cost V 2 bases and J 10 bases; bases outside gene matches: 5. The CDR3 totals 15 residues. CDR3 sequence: CASSYAGQGLSPLHF. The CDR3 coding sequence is TGTGCCAGCAGTTACGCGGGACAGGGGCTATCACCCCTCCACTTT.

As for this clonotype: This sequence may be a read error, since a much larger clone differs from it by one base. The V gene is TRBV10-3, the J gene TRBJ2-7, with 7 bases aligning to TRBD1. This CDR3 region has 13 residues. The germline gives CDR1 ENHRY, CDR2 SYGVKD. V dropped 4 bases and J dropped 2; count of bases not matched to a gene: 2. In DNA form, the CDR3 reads TGTGCCATCAGTGTCGACAGGGCCTACGAGCAGTACTTC. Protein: CAISVDRAYEQYF.

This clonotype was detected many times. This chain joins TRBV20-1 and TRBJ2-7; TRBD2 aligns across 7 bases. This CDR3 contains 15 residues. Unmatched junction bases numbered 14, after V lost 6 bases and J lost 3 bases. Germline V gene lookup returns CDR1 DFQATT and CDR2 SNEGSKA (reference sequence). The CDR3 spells CSALPLRSSGYEQYV. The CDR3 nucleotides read TGCAGTGCGCTCCCCCTTAGATCTAGCGGCTACGAGCAGTACGTC.

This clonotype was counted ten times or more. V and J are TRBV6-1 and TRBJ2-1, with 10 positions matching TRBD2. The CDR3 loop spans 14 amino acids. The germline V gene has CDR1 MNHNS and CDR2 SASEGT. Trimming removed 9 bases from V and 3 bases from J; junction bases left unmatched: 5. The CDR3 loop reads CASRPSGGYNEQFF. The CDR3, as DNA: TGTGCCAGTCGCCCTAGCGGGGGCTACAATGAGCAGTTCTTC.

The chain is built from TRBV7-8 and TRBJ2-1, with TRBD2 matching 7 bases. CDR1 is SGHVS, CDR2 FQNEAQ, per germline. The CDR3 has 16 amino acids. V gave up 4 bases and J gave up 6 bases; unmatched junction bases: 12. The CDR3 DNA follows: TGTGCCAGCAGCTGGGGGGGACCACGCCACGGCAATGAGCAGTTCTTC. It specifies CASSWGGPRHGNEQFF.

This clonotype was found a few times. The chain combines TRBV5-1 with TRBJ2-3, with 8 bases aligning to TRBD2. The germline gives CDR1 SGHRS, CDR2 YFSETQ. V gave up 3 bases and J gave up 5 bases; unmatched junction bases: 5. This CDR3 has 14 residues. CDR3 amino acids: CASSWGTREDTQYF. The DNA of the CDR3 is TGCGCCAGCAGCTGGGGGACTAGAGAAGATACGCAGTATTTT.

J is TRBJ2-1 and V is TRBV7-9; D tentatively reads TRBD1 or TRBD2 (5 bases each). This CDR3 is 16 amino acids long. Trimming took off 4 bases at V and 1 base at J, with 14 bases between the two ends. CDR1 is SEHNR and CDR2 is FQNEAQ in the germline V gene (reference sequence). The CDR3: CASSSRGPPSYNEQFF. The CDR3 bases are TGTGCCAGCAGCTCCCGGGGACCTCCTTCCTACAATGAGCAGTTCTTC.

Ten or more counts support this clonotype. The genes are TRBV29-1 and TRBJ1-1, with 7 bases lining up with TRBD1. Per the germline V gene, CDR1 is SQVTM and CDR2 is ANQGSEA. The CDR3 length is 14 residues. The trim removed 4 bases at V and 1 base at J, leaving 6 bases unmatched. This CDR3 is CSVVPGTENTEAFF. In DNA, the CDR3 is TGCAGCGTTGTACCCGGGACAGAGAACACTGAAGCTTTCTTT.